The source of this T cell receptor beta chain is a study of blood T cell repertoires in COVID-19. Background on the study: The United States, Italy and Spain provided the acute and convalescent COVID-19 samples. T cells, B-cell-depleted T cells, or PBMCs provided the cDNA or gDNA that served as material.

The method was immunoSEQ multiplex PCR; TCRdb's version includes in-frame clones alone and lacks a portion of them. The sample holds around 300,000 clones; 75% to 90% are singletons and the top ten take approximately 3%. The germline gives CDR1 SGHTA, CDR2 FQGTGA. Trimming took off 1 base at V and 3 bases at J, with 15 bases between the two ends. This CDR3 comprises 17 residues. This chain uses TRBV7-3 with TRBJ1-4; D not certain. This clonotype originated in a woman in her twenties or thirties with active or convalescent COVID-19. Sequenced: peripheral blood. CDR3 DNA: TGTGCCAGCAGCTTAAGCCCGGGGAGGTGGGCTAATGAAAAACTGTTTTTT. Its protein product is CASSLSPGRWANEKLFF. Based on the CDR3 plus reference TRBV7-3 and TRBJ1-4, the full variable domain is GAGVSQTPSNKVTEKGKYVELRCDPISGHTALYWYRQSLGQGPEFLIYFQGTGAADDSGLPNDRFFAVRPEGSVSTLKIQRTERGDSAVYLCASSLSPGRWANEKLFFGSGTQLSVL.